This T cell receptor (beta chain) was profiled in a study of cytomegalovirus exposure and HLA in healthy donors. Findings of the study overall: CMV serostatus was the only immune exposure information that was available. Most TCR sequences were uncommon, yet certain public TCRs appeared in many donors. Association of a missense DCLRE1C variant with TCR beta V- and J-gene trimming was reported in a later analysis.

The CDR3 spans 16 residues. Germline-derived CDR1 and CDR2 are SGHNT and YYREEE (reference sequence). The J segment lost 7 bases and the V segment lost 2 bases, leaving 8 bases of the junction unmatched. The PCR used 60 Vbeta and 13 Jbeta primers. Method: immunoSEQ multiplex PCR; TCRdb's copy keeps in-frame clones and lacks some. The profile covers some 180,000 clones, with approximately 80% appearing a single time and more than 1.1% taken by the ten largest. This clone was seen a single time. Its antigen remains unidentified. This sequence originates from a girl between 5 and 17 years old in good health and CMV-seropositive. Input material: PBMCs. V usage is TRBV5-4 and J usage is TRBJ1-6; TRBD1 agrees at 8 bases. The CDR3, as DNA: TGTGCCAGCAGCTTTGGGCAGGGGGCGCGGAATTCACCCCTCCACTTT. Translating it yields CASSFGQGARNSPLHF.